This entry is about one T cell receptor beta chain. Its cognate antigen is unknown. The sequence runs out 3 residues before the end of the CDR3; the remainder is reconstructed from the germline J gene. This specimen comes from a study of T cells in women clearing cervical HPV infection. The wider study: Case blood was drawn when the lesion was first found; control blood after infection became undetectable. Whole-study results and caveats: Repertoire richness, not evenness, was significantly elevated in CIN3+ cases versus controls.

TCRdb's table, derived via immunoSEQ multiplex PCR, lists solely in-frame clones and lacks some. This sample contains about 19,000 clones. The germline V gene encodes CDR1 SGHVS and CDR2 FQNEAQ. V gave up 2 bases and J gave up 1 base, with 8 bases separating them. The CDR3 is 14 amino acids. The sample consisted of blood buffy coat. The V call is TRBV7-8, the J call TRBJ2-5; D is uncertain. The source is a woman between 18 and 69 years old with a cervical HPV16 infection that either progressed to CIN3+ or cleared (not recorded which). The CDR3 loop is CASSLSLPQETQYF. The CDR3 DNA, read in part, is TGTGCCAGCAGCTTAAGTCTACCCCAAGAGACC.